This entry is about one T cell receptor (beta chain). Its antigen is unknown. The data were obtained in a study of shared clonotypes between healthy human individuals. About the study: Each donor had three CD4 naive, three CD4 memory, two CD8 naive and one CD8 memory plate.

Whole-study results and caveats: Naive subsets tended to show greater estimated richness than memory subsets.

V lost 5 bases and J lost 1, with 12 bases in between. Germline V gives CDR1 SGHTA, CDR2 FQGNSA. The CDR3 is 14 amino acids. Template for every sorted-subset replicate PCR totaled approximately 200 ng DNA, roughly 30,000 T cell genomes. Profiling relied on immunoSEQ multiplex PCR, and the TCRdb table lists in-frame clones only, not all of them. Altogether around 2.3 million clones are present, 90% to 97% being singletons, with the ten largest covering 0.1% to 0.15%. This chain uses TRBV7-2 with TRBJ2-7; possibly TRBD2 for D (5 bases). The sequenced material came from naive CD4+ T cells sorted from blood. Subset described: CD45RA+ positively selected. The origin of this receptor is a man younger than 35 in good health. The CDR3 coding sequence is TGTGCCAGCAGCCGAGCAGGCGGGTCCTACGAGCAGTACTTC. It translates to CASSRAGGSYEQYF.